The text below deals with one TCR beta chain. What it binds is not known. The data are from a study of T cell responses to AZD1222 COVID-19 vaccine. Overall study findings and caveats: There were repertoire samples only from the period after the peak T cell response. Spike-specific TCR breadth and depth both grew after two AZD1222 doses.

Germline CDR1 and CDR2: KGHSH and LQKENI. Trimming cost V 8 bases and J 1 base, with 17 bases left between them. This CDR3 has 15 amino acids. Clones were sequenced by immunoSEQ multiplex PCR, and TCRdb holds only the in-frame ones, with some missing. This table holds under 100,000 clones, about 88% found once. The source is an adult in good health. The rearrangement links TRBV18 to TRBJ1-1; TRBD1 might be the D (6 bases). The sequences come from peripheral blood, collected on day 0 of AZD1222 vaccination. The CDR3 protein is CASPPSGGPNTEAFF. CDR3 DNA: TGTGCCAGCCCTCCGTCCGGGGGGCCGAACACTGAAGCTTTCTTT. The entire variable domain, with the rest obtained from reference TRBV18 and TRBJ1-1, is as follows: NAGVMQNPRHLVRRRGQEARLRCSPMKGHSHVYWYRQLPEEGLKFMVYLQKENIIDESGMPKERFSAEFPKEGPSILRIQQVVRGDSAAYFCASPPSGGPNTEAFFGQGTRLTVV.